This T cell receptor beta chain was found in a study of blood T cell repertoires in COVID-19. Study summary: Samples came from the United States, Italy and Spain, spanning acute and convalescent COVID-19. T cells, B-cell-depleted T cells, or PBMCs supplied cDNA or gDNA.

Original processing notes: By means of reference gene primer amplification, nucleated cell counts were estimated. Libraries were prepared by immunoSEQ multiplex PCR; TCRdb keeps only in-frame clonotypes and omits some of them. Clone size and the V and J calls come from that table; the DNA yielded D and trimming. The sample consists of 20,000 to 25,000 clones, about 80% of them appearing once. Deletions cut 0 bases from V and 5 bases from J, with 8 bases between. Germline values: CDR1 GTSNPN, CDR2 SVGIG (reference sequence). The CDR3 extends over 13 amino acids. Material for sequencing was peripheral blood. This sequence joins TRBV30 and TRBJ1-5; D perhaps matches TRBD1 (5 bases). This clonotype originated in a man aged 65 to 79 with acute or convalescent COVID-19. CDR3 in DNA: TGTGCCTGGAGTGTGGACACCGATCAGCCCCAGCATTTT. It codes for CAWSVDTDQPQHF.